Below are 26 T cell receptor beta chains sequenced from a single sample in a study of regulatory T cells in long-lasting Graves disease. Time point of the sample: newly diagnosed GD, antithyroid drugs for less than 3 months. The authors made the TCR library using RNA they extracted from PBMCs. Construction of the TCR beta libraries employed iRepertoire HTBI primers in conjunction with Arm-PCR of CDR3 regions. MiXCR was run by TCRdb on the multiplex PCR reads, yielding one entry per CDR3 protein. Found here are 500,000 or so distinct CDR3 sequences, approximately 16% of them singletons; the top ten hold roughly 25%. These sequences were also reported in another study, on T cells in Graves' hyperthyroidism and ophthalmopathy.

This sample comprised peripheral blood mononuclear cells (PBMCs), obtained at new diagnosis, from a patient treated with antithyroid drugs. These TCRs come from a woman aged 35 to 59 with Graves disease.

The rearrangement joins TRBV7-9 to TRBJ1-1, with 8 bases aligning to TRBD1. Germline V gives CDR1 SEHNR, CDR2 FQNEAQ (reference sequence). V was pared by 2 bases and J by 1 base, with 3 bases of the junction left unmatched. The CDR3 consists of 15 residues. CDR3 residues: CASSLWDRRNTEAFF. Here the CDR3 DNA reads TGTGCCAGCAGCTTATGGGACAGGCGGAACACTGAAGCTTTCTTT.

In this sample, this clonotype turned up many times. The chain couples TRBV6-5 to TRBJ2-7; D is unresolved. Germline-derived CDR1 and CDR2 are MNHEY and SVGAGI. The CDR3 is made up of 16 amino acids. The V gene lost 0 bases and the J gene lost 1 base, with 13 bases spanning the gap. The CDR3 DNA is TGTGCCAGCAGTTACTCGATGCTACACAGATCCTACGAGCAGTACTTC. It specifies CASSYSMLHRSYEQYF.

This clonotype was picked up a small number of times. V and J are TRBV19 and TRBJ1-5; D might be TRBD1 (6 bases). The CDR3 consists of 15 residues. Germline V gene data show CDR1 as LNHDA and CDR2 as SQIVND (reference sequence). Trimming pared 9 bases from V and 3 bases from J, leaving 18 bases between. DNA for the CDR3: TGTGCCAGCGAAGGGGGTCTGCGGACCAATCAGCCCCAGCATTTT. Protein sequence: CASEGGLRTNQPQHF.

This chain uses TRBV7-9 with TRBJ1-1, with D unclear. The CDR3 is 14 residues long. Germline V CDR1 and CDR2: SEHNR, FQNEAQ (reference sequence). V lost 3 bases and J 3 bases, leaving 11 bases between the germline ends. This CDR3 is CASSLGVQYTEAFF. CDR3 in DNA: TGTGCCAGCAGCTTGGGAGTTCAGTACACTGAAGCTTTCTTT.

This clonotype was counted only a few times. J is TRBJ2-3 and V is TRBV20-1; 9 bases match TRBD2. The CDR3 covers 15 residues. V lost 5 bases, J lost 1 base, and 7 bases stayed unmatched. Germline CDR1 and CDR2: DFQATT and SNEGSKA (reference sequence). The CDR3 region is CSAARGGFGTDTQYF. The DNA of the CDR3 is TGCAGTGCTGCGCGGGGGGGTTTTGGCACAGATACGCAGTATTTT.

This clonotype was seen more than once but under ten times. A read error may explain this, as a much larger clone is one base away. This rearrangement joins TRBV12-3 or TRBV12-4 to TRBJ2-7; D is undetermined. CDR3 length equals 12 residues. The CDR3 protein is CASSLAYYEQCF. CDR3 nucleotide sequence: TGTGCCAGCAGTTTGGCTTACTACGAGCAGTGCTTC.

This clonotype was recorded many times. The V gene is TRBV12-3 or TRBV12-4, the J gene TRBJ1-4; D gene uncertain. The CDR3 extends over 13 amino acids. The V end was cut by 7 bases, the J end by 5 bases, with 11 bases between. In DNA, the CDR3 is TGTGCCAGCAAACAAGAAGTGAATGAAAAACTGTTTTTT. Translated, it gives CASKQEVNEKLFF.

As concerns this clonotype: This sequence may be a read error, since a much larger clone differs from it by one base. The CDR3 DNA sequence: TGTGCCAGCAGGAAGGGGGGGGCTTATAGCTACACCTTC. It encodes CASRKGGAYSYTF. The chain recombines TRBV28 with TRBJ1-2, with D possibly being TRBD1 (6 bases). Trimming pared 6 bases from V and 9 bases from J, leaving 17 bases between. CDR3 size: 13 residues. Germline CDR1 reads MDHEN; CDR2 reads SYDVKM.

Only a few counts were recorded for this clonotype. V gene TRBV3-1 combines with J gene TRBJ2-7; D gene unclear. CDR1 and CDR2 (germline): LGHDT, YNNKEL (reference sequence). Trimming stripped 8 bases from V and 6 bases from J, with 11 bases between. The CDR3 contains 11 residues. The CDR3 DNA reads as TGTGCCAGCCGCATGGGTGTCGAGCAGTACTTC. Amino acid sequence: CASRMGVEQYF.

This rearrangement joins TRBV20-1 to TRBJ2-3, with 8 bases that match TRBD2. The junction had 3 bases not matched to a gene; V was cut back by 4 bases and J by 3 bases. The length of the CDR3 is 13 residues. The V gene's germline CDR1 is DFQATT and CDR2 SNEGSKA (reference sequence). The CDR3 DNA reads TGCAGTGCTACTGCGGGGGGTACAGATACGCAGTATTTT. Protein sequence: CSATAGGTDTQYF.

This clonotype was seen at least ten times. This chain connects TRBV6-2 or TRBV6-3 to TRBJ1-1; 7 bases are shared with TRBD1. The V gene's germline CDR1 is MNHEY and CDR2 SVGEGT. The J segment lost 11 bases and the V segment lost 0 bases, leaving 15 bases of the junction unmatched. The CDR3 covers 16 residues. The CDR3, as DNA: TGTGCCAGCAGTTACTCTCTCGGGGACAGTTTGAAGGGGGCTTTCTTT. Amino acid sequence: CASSYSLGDSLKGAFF.

This clonotype was seen repeatedly, ten times or more. This sequence joins TRBV2 and TRBJ1-5; possible D gene TRBD1, 6 bases. Germline loops: CDR1 SNHLY, CDR2 FYNNEI. The V gene lost 6 bases and the J gene lost 2 bases, with 8 bases spanning the gap. The CDR3 contains 13 residues. The CDR3 bases are TGTGCCAGCAGGGGGGGCGGCAATCAGCCCCAGCATTTT. The encoded protein is CASRGGGNQPQHF.

A few counts support this clonotype. This CDR3 reads CASSSGMMGNQPQHF. As DNA, the CDR3 is TGTGCCAGCAGTTCAGGGATGATGGGCAATCAGCCCCAGCATTTT. The rearrangement links TRBV2 to TRBJ1-5, with a tentative D call TRBD1 (5 bases). V lost 5 bases to trimming and J lost 2 bases, with 13 bases between them. Per germline, CDR1 SNHLY and CDR2 FYNNEI. The CDR3 length is 15 residues.

Only a few counts were recorded for this clonotype. This chain connects TRBV5-5 to TRBJ1-4; unclear D gene. This CDR3 spans 15 amino acids. The V end lost 4 bases, the J end lost 7 bases, and 17 bases lay between the germline ends. Germline lookup yields CDR1 SGHKS and CDR2 YYEKEE (reference sequence). Here the CDR3 reads CASSGWPRGPEKLFF. The DNA for the CDR3 is TGTGCCAGCAGCGGATGGCCCCGGGGTCCTGAAAAACTGTTTTTT.

This clonotype was seen many times. This sequence joins TRBV12-3 or TRBV12-4 and TRBJ1-2; TRBD1 is a possible D gene (6 bases). V lost 6 bases and J lost 6, with 20 bases in between. The CDR3 runs to 15 residues. The CDR3 loop is CASRGGGPVGDGYTF. As DNA, the CDR3 is TGTGCCAGCAGAGGGGGGGGCCCCGTCGGGGATGGCTACACCTTC.

This clonotype was seen at least ten times. Here the CDR3 reads CASSESQGARGYTF. CDR3 DNA: TGTGCCAGTAGTGAGAGCCAGGGGGCGCGTGGCTACACCTTC. The J gene is TRBJ1-2, the V gene TRBV19; TRBD1 matches 8 bases. V lost 5 bases to trimming and J lost 7 bases; unmatched junction nucleotides: 9. Germline CDR1 is LNHDA and CDR2 is SQIVND (reference sequence). The CDR3 spans 14 residues.

V is TRBV19 and J is TRBJ2-5; TRBD1 might be the D (5 bases). The V and J ends lost 8 bases and 4 bases respectively, with 11 bases between them. The CDR3 covers 12 residues. Germline V gene data show CDR1 as LNHDA and CDR2 as SQIVND (reference sequence). For the CDR3, the DNA is TGTGCCAGTCGGCAGGGCGTAGAGACCCAGTACTTC. Its protein product is CASRQGVETQYF.

This clonotype was counted at least ten times. V and J are TRBV12-3 or TRBV12-4 and TRBJ2-7, with TRBD1 matching over 10 bases. The CDR3 runs 14 residues. The J segment lost 3 bases and the V segment lost 6 bases, leaving 5 bases of the junction unmatched. The CDR3 sequence is CASSGRTGGYEQYF. For the CDR3, the DNA is TGTGCCAGCAGCGGCAGGACAGGGGGCTACGAGCAGTACTTC.

This clonotype was detected many times. This chain joins TRBV3-1 and TRBJ1-1; 7 nucleotides match TRBD1. Germline assignment: CDR1 LGHDT and CDR2 YNNKEL (reference sequence). Losses at the gene ends were 4 bases for V and 4 bases for J; bases not matched to a gene: 6. The CDR3 covers 14 residues. CDR3 in amino acids: CASSLPGQSTEAFF. Written as DNA, the CDR3 is TGTGCCAGCAGCCTCCCGGGACAGAGCACTGAAGCTTTCTTT.

This clonotype appeared many times. The chain couples TRBV11-2 to TRBJ2-4; tentative D call: TRBD1 (6 bases). The germline gives CDR1 SGHAT, CDR2 FQNNGV. V was trimmed by 5 bases and J by 7 bases, leaving 18 bases between them. This CDR3 contains 15 residues. In DNA form, the CDR3 reads TGTGCCAGCAGCCCGACCTGGGGAAGGGGGAACATTCAGTACTTC. This translates into CASSPTWGRGNIQYF.

This clonotype was counted at least ten times. The chain has TRBV7-6 and TRBJ2-7; tentatively, D is TRBD1 (5 bases). CDR1 SGHVS and CDR2 FNYEAQ come from the germline V gene. CDR3 length: 15 amino acids. V lost 2 bases and J lost 6, with 17 bases in between. The CDR3 region has the DNA TGTGCCAGCAGCTTATCTGCCACAGGCGGCGTCGAGCAGTACTTC. Translated, it gives CASSLSATGGVEQYF.

The chain combines TRBV19 with TRBJ2-1, with 9 bases identical to TRBD1. Germline trimming cut 11 bases from V and 5 bases from J; bases unmatched to any gene: 10. This CDR3 region has 14 residues. The V gene's germline CDR1 is LNHDA and CDR2 SQIVND (reference sequence). This CDR3 is CACNRDREDNEQFF. CDR3 DNA sequence: TGTGCCTGCAACCGGGACAGGGAGGACAATGAGCAGTTCTTC.

This clonotype was counted a single time. The junction departs from the called germline gene at one end, perhaps through a read error. The rearrangement joins TRBV2 to TRBJ2-1; D may be TRBD1 (5 bases). Germline values: CDR1 SNHLY, CDR2 FYNNEI. The CDR3 is made up of 17 amino acids. In nucleotides, the CDR3 is TGTGCCAGCAGTCAAGCCCAGGGAAGGATATCCTACAATGAGCAGTTCTTC. Its protein is CASSQAQGRISYNEQFF.

This chain uses TRBV10-3 with TRBJ2-6; D is unresolved. V lost 3 bases to trimming and J lost 2 bases, with 8 bases between them. Germline V gives CDR1 ENHRY, CDR2 SYGVKD. The CDR3 consists of 15 residues. The CDR3 spells CAISDQKPGANVLTF. CDR3 DNA sequence: TGTGCCATCAGTGATCAGAAACCTGGGGCCAACGTCCTGACTTTC.

Many counts were recorded for this clonotype. The CDR3 coding sequence is TGTGCCACCAGTGACTGCGACCCGGGACAAGCGGTTGAAGAGACCCAGTACTTC. Translating gives CATSDCDPGQAVEETQYF. The chain joins TRBV24-1 to TRBJ2-5; weak D call: TRBD1 (6 bases). Per the germline V gene, CDR1 is KGHDR and CDR2 is SFDVKD. The CDR3 extends over 18 amino acids. Trimming left V 4 bases short and J 3 bases short, with 23 bases between.

The V gene is TRBV30, the J gene TRBJ1-5; D might be TRBD1 (5 bases). Trimming took off 2 bases at V and 5 bases at J, with 10 bases between the two ends. This CDR3 spans 13 amino acids. The germline V gene has CDR1 GTSNPN and CDR2 SVGIG (reference sequence). In DNA, the CDR3 is TGTGCCTGGAGTAGGGACGGAGATCAGCCCCAGCATTTT. Its protein is CAWSRDGDQPQHF.